Listed here is a single TCR beta chain. Primed by a sample-barcoded 5' primer and a J-beta primer mix, a second PCR proceeded for about 6 to 11 cycles. Using its own MiXCR run on the 5' RACE reads, TCRdb lists one record per CDR3 protein. The repertoire holds about 1.5 million distinct CDR3 sequences, with about 45% as singletons. In germline, CDR1 is DFQATT, CDR2 SNEGSKA (reference sequence). The CDR3 consists of 9 residues. V lost 3 bases and J lost 6, with 0 bases in between. This sample was taken from a study of blood T cells in healthy people across ages. The sequencing sample was made of blood. This receptor was obtained from a young woman in good health. The V gene is TRBV20-1, the J gene TRBJ2-1, with D uncertain. The CDR3 DNA reads as TGCAGTGCTAGCAATGAGCAGTTCTTC. It is translated as CSASNEQFF.